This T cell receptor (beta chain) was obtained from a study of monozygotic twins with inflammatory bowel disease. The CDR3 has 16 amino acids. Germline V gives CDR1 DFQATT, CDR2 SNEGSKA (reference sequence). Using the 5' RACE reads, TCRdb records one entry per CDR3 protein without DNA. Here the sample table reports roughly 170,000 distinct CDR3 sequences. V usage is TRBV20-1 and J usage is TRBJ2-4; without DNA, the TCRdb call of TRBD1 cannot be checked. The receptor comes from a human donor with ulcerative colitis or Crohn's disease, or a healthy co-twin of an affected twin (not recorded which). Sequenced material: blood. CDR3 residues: CSARGRGTGAKNIQYF.